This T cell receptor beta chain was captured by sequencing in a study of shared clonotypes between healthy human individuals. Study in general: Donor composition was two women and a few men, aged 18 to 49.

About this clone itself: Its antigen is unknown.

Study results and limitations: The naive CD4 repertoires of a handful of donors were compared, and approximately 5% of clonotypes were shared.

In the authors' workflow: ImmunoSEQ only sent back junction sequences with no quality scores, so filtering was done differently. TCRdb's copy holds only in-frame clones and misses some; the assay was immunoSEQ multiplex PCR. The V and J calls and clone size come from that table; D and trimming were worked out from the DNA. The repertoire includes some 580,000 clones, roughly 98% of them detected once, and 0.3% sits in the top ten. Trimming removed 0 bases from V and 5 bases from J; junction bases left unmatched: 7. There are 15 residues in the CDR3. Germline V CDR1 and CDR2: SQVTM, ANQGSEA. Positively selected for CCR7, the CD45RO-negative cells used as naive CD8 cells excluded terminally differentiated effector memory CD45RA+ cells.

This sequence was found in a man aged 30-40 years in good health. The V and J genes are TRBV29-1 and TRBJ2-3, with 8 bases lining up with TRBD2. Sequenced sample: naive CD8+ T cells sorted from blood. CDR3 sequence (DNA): TGCAGCGTTGAAGATAGACGGGAGGGAGGAGATACGCAGTATTTT. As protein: CSVEDRREGGDTQYF.